What follows is one T cell receptor beta chain and its context. Its cognate antigen is unknown. PCR involved 60 Vbeta and 13 Jbeta primers. Clones were read by immunoSEQ multiplex PCR, and TCRdb kept only the in-frame ones, dropping some. Of some 130,000 clones listed, 80% are singletons. Germline-derived CDR1 and CDR2 are MDHEN and SYDVKM. The CDR3 extends over 15 amino acids. Germline trimming cut 8 bases from V and 2 bases from J; bases unmatched to any gene: 9. The data stem from a study of cytomegalovirus exposure and HLA in healthy donors. Broader study findings: Later work found most CMV-associated TCR beta chains apparently HLA-restricted. Presence/absence analyses supposed approximately even sequencing depth among donors. Later on, a genetic analysis was performed. It linked a missense variant in DCLRE1C with V- and J-gene trimming of TCR beta. It was shown in a later analysis that HLA-associated TCR beta chains were more clonally expanded than other, equally common chains.

The rearrangement uses TRBV28 and TRBJ2-1; TRBD1 matches at 7 bases. Sequences were obtained from PBMCs. The clonotype was recovered from a man under 40 in good health. CDR3 nucleotides: TGTGCCAGCTCTAGGGGGCGAAGGACCTACAATGAGCAGTTCTTC. This codes for CASSRGRRTYNEQFF.